This T cell receptor (beta chain) was captured by sequencing in a study of cytomegalovirus exposure and HLA in healthy donors. Study conclusions and caveats: The authors confirmed in vitro that three CMV-associated chains were specific for CMV antigens.

The V end lost 4 bases, the J end lost 3 bases, and 9 bases lay between the germline ends. This CDR3 has 13 residues. CDR1 SGHTA and CDR2 FQGTGA come from the germline V gene. On this clone itself: Its antigen is unidentified.

The approximately 120-subject validation cohort, separate from the 666-subject first cohort, included the donors. Sequencing used immunoSEQ multiplex PCR; TCRdb keeps in-frame clones, though not all of them. The sample records some 150,000 clones, roughly nine tenths being singletons. The sequenced sample consisted of PBMCs. The genes are TRBV7-3 and TRBJ2-5; tentative D call: TRBD1 (6 bases). The source is a man younger than 35 in good health and CMV-seropositive. CDR3 DNA: TGTGCCAGCAGCTATACAGGGAAAGAGACCCAGTACTTC. Protein product: CASSYTGKETQYF.